What follows are 18 T cell receptor beta chains derived from one specimen sequenced in a study of cytomegalovirus exposure and HLA in healthy donors. Researchers ran the PCR with 60 Vbeta and 13 Jbeta primers. Data came from immunoSEQ multiplex PCR; TCRdb stores just in-frame clones and leaves some out. The sample lists tens of thousands of clones, around four fifths occurring once. Specimen: PBMCs. The receptors were gathered from a male donor in good health and CMV-seropositive.

This clone has only one observation. The gene calls are TRBV7-2 and TRBJ1-4; 7 nucleotides align to TRBD1. The CDR3 totals 15 residues. The trim removed 5 bases at V and 2 bases at J, leaving 5 bases unmatched. Germline V gene lookup returns CDR1 SGHTA and CDR2 FQGNSA. This CDR3 is CASSITGETNEKLFF. In nucleotides, the CDR3 is TGTGCCAGCAGCATTACAGGGGAGACTAATGAAAAACTGTTTTTT.

The rearrangement joins TRBV19 to TRBJ2-1, with 11 positions matching TRBD2. The CDR3 runs to 16 residues. The V segment lost 4 bases and the J segment 6 bases; nucleotides outside the gene matches: 8. Germline values: CDR1 LNHDA, CDR2 SQIVND (reference sequence). CDR3 sequence: CASSTYSGTSGNEQFF. The CDR3 nucleotides read TGTGCCAGTAGTACCTATTCCGGGACTAGCGGCAATGAGCAGTTCTTC.

The chain uses TRBV15 and TRBJ1-4; TRBD1 aligns across 11 bases. The CDR3 totals 17 residues. The V gene end was trimmed by 0 bases and the J gene end by 7 bases; junction bases not matched to a gene: 7. Germline V gene lookup returns CDR1 LNHNV and CDR2 YYDKDF (reference sequence). The CDR3 spells CATSRDHSGTGGEKLFF. For the CDR3, the DNA is TGTGCCACCAGCAGAGACCACTCCGGGACAGGGGGTGAAAAACTGTTTTTT. Complete variable domain (other parts from reference TRBV15 and TRBJ1-4): DAMVIQNPRYQVTQFGKPVTLSCSQTLNHNVMYWYQQKSSQAPKLLFHYYDKDFNNEADTPDNFQSRRPNTSFCFLDIRSPGLGDTAMYLCATSRDHSGTGGEKLFFGSGTQLSVL.

The chain has TRBV7-9 and TRBJ2-3, with a tentative D call TRBD2 (5 bases). This CDR3 is built from 17 residues. V lost 3 bases to trimming and J lost 1 base, with 17 bases between them. Germline CDR1 and CDR2: SEHNR and FQNEAQ (reference sequence). The CDR3 coding sequence is TGTGCCAGCAGCTTGTCTTTAGGGAGTTTGCGCACAGATACGCAGTATTTT. Translated: CASSLSLGSLRTDTQYF.

This sequence joins TRBV27 and TRBJ1-2; a possible D gene is TRBD1 (6 bases). The length of the CDR3 is 14 residues. Germline V gene lookup returns CDR1 MNHEY and CDR2 SMNVEV (reference sequence). The germline V and J ends were trimmed by 2 bases and 6 bases, with 13 bases remaining between them. The CDR3 here is CASSLIGGADGYTF. CDR3 sequence (DNA): TGTGCCAGCAGTTTAATTGGGGGCGCCGATGGCTACACCTTC.

The rearrangement joins TRBV5-6 to TRBJ1-4; no clear D. The CDR3 totals 14 residues. CDR1 and CDR2 from the germline V gene are SGHDT and YYEEEE. Between the trimmed V and J ends, which lost 0 bases and 5 bases, there was a span of 8 bases. The CDR3 region is CASSLDGQNEKLFF. The CDR3 bases are TGTGCCAGCAGCTTGGATGGGCAGAATGAAAAACTGTTTTTT.

As for this clone: A read error may account for a junction end that differs from germline. The chain carries TRBV7-9 and TRBJ1-5; D remains ambiguous. The V gene's germline CDR1 is SEHNR and CDR2 FQNEAQ (reference sequence). The CDR3 contains 12 residues. The CDR3 is CSSSLFSGPQHF. In nucleotides, the CDR3 is TGTTCCAGCAGCTTATTTTCGGGGCCCCAGCATTTT.

CDR3 residues: CASSLVGRYGYTF. CDR3 bases: TGTGCCAGCAGCTTAGTGGGCCGCTATGGCTACACCTTC. The rearrangement joins TRBV7-9 to TRBJ1-2; D gene unclear. Germline V gene lookup returns CDR1 SEHNR and CDR2 FQNEAQ (reference sequence). V was pared by 1 base and J by 4 bases, with 7 bases between. The CDR3 runs 13 residues.

V and J are TRBV28 and TRBJ1-2; D gene unclear. V lost 4 bases to trimming and J lost 4 bases, with 16 bases between them. This CDR3 is 15 amino acids long. Germline V gene sequence: CDR1 MDHEN, CDR2 SYDVKM. The CDR3 here is CASSSAVRRSYGYTF. CDR3 DNA sequence: TGTGCCAGCAGTTCCGCCGTCCGACGGAGCTATGGCTACACCTTC.

The rearrangement links TRBV27 to TRBJ1-5; 7 bases match TRBD1. V was clipped by 3 bases and J by 6 bases; unmatched bases: 11. This CDR3 has 16 residues. The germline gives CDR1 MNHEY, CDR2 SMNVEV (reference sequence). CDR3 nucleotides: TGTGCCAGCAGTTTCTACTCCAGGGGGACACGTCAGCCCCAGCATTTT. Translating gives CASSFYSRGTRQPQHF.

V and J are TRBV5-1 and TRBJ1-5; 9 bases map to TRBD1. The CDR3 has 16 amino acids. Per germline, CDR1 SGHRS and CDR2 YFSETQ. The V and J ends lost 0 bases and 1 base, in that order; junction bases with no gene match: 2. CDR3: CASSLGDRESNQPQHF. The DNA of the CDR3 is TGCGCCAGCAGCTTGGGGGACAGGGAGAGCAATCAGCCCCAGCATTTT. Supplemented by reference TRBV5-1 and TRBJ1-5, the full variable domain reads KAGVTQTPRYLIKTRGQQVTLSCSPISGHRSVSWYQQTPGQGLQFLFEYFSETQRNKGNFPGRFSGRQFSNSRSEMNVSTLELGDSALYLCASSLGDRESNQPQHFGDGTRLSIL.

The J gene is TRBJ2-7, the V gene TRBV4-1; 9 nucleotides match TRBD2. The CDR3 is 16 residues long. V shed 0 bases and J 4 bases; nucleotides not matched to a gene: 7. Looked up from germline, CDR1 is MGHRA and CDR2 is YSYEKL. CDR3 sequence: CASSQERRGGWYEQYF. In DNA form, the CDR3 reads TGCGCCAGCAGCCAAGAGAGGCGGGGGGGCTGGTACGAGCAGTACTTC.

This chain connects TRBV5-1 to TRBJ2-7, with a weak D call TRBD2 (6 bases). CDR3 length equals 15 residues. Germline values: CDR1 SGHRS, CDR2 YFSETQ. Trimming took 1 base from V and 1 from J, leaving 12 bases between them. In nucleotides, the CDR3 is TGCGCCAGCAGCTTGATCGGGGGAGCGTCCTACGAGCAGTACTTC. It yields the protein CASSLIGGASYEQYF.

The chain combines TRBV19 with TRBJ2-7, with a possible D match to TRBD2 (5 bases). V was clipped by 3 bases and J by 6 bases, with 15 bases between them. The CDR3 has 14 residues. Germline-derived CDR1 and CDR2 are LNHDA and SQIVND (reference sequence). CDR3 protein: CASSIGSEGSEQYF. CDR3 nucleotides: TGTGCCAGTAGTATCGGCTCTGAGGGAAGCGAGCAGTACTTC.

Worth noting for this clone: The junction shows a germline mismatch at one end, possibly a read error. The chain joins TRBV5-1 to TRBJ1-4; 7 bases line up with TRBD1. Germline CDR1 is SGHRS and CDR2 is YFSETQ. The CDR3 is made up of 18 amino acids. CDR3: CASSLGIGGARNNEKLFF. In DNA, the CDR3 is TGCGCCAGCAGTTTGGGGATAGGGGGCGCTAGGAATAATGAAAAACTGTTTTTT.

This rearrangement joins TRBV20-1 to TRBJ1-2, with D unclear. This CDR3 has 11 residues. V was trimmed by 2 bases and J by 5 bases, leaving 6 bases between them. In germline, CDR1 is DFQATT, CDR2 SNEGSKA (reference sequence). This CDR3 is CSARSVYGYTF. CDR3 in DNA: TGCAGTGCTAGAAGCGTTTATGGCTACACCTTC.

The chain combines TRBV6-5 with TRBJ2-3; 7 bases are a match to TRBD1. CDR1 MNHEY and CDR2 SVGAGI come from the germline V gene. The CDR3 consists of 12 residues. J gave up 7 bases and V 6 bases, and 4 bases lay outside the gene matches. In DNA form, the CDR3 reads TGTGCCAGCAGACCACAGGGGAATACGCAGTATTTT. This gives the protein CASRPQGNTQYF.

V is TRBV25-1 and J is TRBJ2-5; 8 bases line up with TRBD1. The DNA end favors TRBJ2-7, so the J call may be wrong. Germline lookup yields CDR1 MGHDK and CDR2 SYGVNS. This CDR3 is built from 15 residues. CDR3 region: CASSEWGTGSYEQYF. In DNA form, the CDR3 reads TGTGCCAGCAGTGAATGGGGGACAGGCTCCTACGAGCAGTACTTC.